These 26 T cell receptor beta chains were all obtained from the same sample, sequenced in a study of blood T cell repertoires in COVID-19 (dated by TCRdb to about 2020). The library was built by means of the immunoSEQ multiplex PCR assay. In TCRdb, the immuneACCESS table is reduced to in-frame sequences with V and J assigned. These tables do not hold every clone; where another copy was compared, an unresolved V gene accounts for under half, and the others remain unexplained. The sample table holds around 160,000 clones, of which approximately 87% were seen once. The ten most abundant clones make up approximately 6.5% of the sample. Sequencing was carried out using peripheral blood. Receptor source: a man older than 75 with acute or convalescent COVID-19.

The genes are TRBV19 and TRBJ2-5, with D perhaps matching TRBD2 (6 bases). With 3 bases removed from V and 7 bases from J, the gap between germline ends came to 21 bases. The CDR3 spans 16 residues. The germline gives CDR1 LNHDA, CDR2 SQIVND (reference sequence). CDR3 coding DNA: TGTGCCAGTAGTATGGGAGAGCAAGGGAGGTATGGGACCCAGTACTTC. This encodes CASSMGEQGRYGTQYF.

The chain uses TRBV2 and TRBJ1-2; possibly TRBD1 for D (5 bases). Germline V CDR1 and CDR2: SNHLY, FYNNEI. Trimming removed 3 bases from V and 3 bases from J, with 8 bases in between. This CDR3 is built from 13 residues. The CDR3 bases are TGTGCCAGCAGTGATGGGGGGTACTATGGCTACACCTTC. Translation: CASSDGGYYGYTF. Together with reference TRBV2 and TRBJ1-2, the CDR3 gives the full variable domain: EPEVTQTPSHQVTQMGQEVILRCVPISNHLYFYWYRQILGQKVEFLVSFYNNEISEKSEIFDDQFSVERPDGSNFTLKIRSTKLEDSAMYFCASSDGGYYGYTFGSGTRLTVV.

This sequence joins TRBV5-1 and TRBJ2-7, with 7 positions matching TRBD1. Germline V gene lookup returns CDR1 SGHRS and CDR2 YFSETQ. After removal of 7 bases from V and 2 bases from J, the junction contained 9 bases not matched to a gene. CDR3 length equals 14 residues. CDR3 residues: CASGLQGDPYEQYF. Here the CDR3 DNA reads TGCGCCAGCGGACTGCAGGGGGACCCCTACGAGCAGTACTTC.

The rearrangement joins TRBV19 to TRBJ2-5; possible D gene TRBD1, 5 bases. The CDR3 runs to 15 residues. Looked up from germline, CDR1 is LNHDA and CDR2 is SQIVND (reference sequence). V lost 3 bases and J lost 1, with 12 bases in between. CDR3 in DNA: TGTGCCAGTAGTATTGGGGCAGGAGTCCAAGAGACCCAGTACTTC. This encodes CASSIGAGVQETQYF.

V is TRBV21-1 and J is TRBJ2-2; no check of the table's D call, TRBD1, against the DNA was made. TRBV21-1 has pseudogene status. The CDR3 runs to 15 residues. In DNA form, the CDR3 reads TGTGCCAGCAGCAAAGGGGGACAGGAGATCGGGGAGCTGTTTTTT. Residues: CASSKGGQEIGELFF.

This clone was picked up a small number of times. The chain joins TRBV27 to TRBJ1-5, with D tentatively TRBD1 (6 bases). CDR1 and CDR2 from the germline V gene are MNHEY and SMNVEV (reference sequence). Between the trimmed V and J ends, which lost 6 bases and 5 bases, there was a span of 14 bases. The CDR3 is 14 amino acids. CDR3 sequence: CASSRTVNYQPQHF. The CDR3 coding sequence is TGTGCCAGCAGCAGGACAGTAAATTATCAGCCCCAGCATTTT.

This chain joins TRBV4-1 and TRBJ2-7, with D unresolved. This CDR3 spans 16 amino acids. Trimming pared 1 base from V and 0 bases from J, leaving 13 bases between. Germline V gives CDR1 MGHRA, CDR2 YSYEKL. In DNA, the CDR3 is TGCGCCAGCAGCCAAGTTGCCCCCCTAAGCTCCTACGAGCAGTACTTC. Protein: CASSQVAPLSSYEQYF.

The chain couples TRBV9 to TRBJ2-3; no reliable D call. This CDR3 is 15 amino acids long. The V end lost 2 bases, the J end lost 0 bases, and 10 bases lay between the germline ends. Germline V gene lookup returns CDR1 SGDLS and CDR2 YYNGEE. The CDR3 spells CASSVVAASTDTQYF. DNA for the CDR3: TGTGCCAGCAGCGTCGTAGCTGCTAGCACAGATACGCAGTATTTT. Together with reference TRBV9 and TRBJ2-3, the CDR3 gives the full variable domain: DSGVTQTPKHLITATGQRVTLRCSPRSGDLSVYWYQQSLDQGLQFLIQYYNGEERAKGNILERFSAQQFPDLHSELNLSSLELGDSALYFCASSVVAASTDTQYFGPGTRLTVL.

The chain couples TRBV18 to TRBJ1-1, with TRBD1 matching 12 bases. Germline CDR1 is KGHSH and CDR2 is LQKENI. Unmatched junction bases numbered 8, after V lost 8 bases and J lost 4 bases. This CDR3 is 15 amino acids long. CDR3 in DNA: TGTGCCAGCCAGGGACAGGGGGCGCCGGTCACTGAAGCTTTCTTT. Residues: CASQGQGAPVTEAFF.

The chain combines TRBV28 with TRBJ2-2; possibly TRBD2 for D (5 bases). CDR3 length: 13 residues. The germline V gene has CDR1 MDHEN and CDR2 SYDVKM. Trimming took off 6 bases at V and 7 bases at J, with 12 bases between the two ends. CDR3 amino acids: CASRSSVDGELFF. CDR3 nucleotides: TGTGCCAGCAGGAGTAGCGTCGACGGGGAGCTGTTTTTT.

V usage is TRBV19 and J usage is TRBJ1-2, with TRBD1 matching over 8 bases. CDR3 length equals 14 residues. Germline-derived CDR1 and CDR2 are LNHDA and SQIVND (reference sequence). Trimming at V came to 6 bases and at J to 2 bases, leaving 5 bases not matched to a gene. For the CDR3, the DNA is TGTGCCAGTAGCGACAGGGGTAGGAACTATGGCTACACCTTC. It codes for CASSDRGRNYGYTF.

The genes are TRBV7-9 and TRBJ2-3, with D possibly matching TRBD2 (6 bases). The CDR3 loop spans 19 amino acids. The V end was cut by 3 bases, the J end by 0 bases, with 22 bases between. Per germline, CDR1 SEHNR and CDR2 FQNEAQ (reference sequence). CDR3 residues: CASSLTLVFGGISTDTQYF. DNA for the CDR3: TGTGCCAGCAGCTTGACCCTCGTTTTCGGAGGGATAAGCACAGATACGCAGTATTTT.

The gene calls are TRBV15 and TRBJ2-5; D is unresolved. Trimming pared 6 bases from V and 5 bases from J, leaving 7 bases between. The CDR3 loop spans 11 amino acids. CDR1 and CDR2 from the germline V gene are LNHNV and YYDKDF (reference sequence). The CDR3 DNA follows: TGTGCCACCAGTCGTCGGGAGACCCAGTACTTC. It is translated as CATSRRETQYF.

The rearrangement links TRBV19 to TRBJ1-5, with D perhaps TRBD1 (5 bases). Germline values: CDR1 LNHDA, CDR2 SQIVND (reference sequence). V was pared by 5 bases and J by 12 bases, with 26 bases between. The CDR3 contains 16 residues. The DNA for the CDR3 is TGTGCCAGTAGTCTCTTCCACAGGTCCCCCCAGGATGTCCAGCATTTT. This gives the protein CASSLFHRSPQDVQHF.

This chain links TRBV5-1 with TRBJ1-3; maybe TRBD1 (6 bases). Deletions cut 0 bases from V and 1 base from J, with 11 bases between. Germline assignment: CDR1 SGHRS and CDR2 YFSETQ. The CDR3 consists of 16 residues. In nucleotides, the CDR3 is TGCGCCAGCAGCTTGGGACAGGTTGATTCTGGAAACACCATATATTTT. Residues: CASSLGQVDSGNTIYF.

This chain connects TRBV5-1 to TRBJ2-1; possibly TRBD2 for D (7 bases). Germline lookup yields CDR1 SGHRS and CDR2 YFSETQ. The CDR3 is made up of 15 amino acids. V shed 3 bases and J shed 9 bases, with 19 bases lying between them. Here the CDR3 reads CASSSVSGGIGEQFF. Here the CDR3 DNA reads TGCGCCAGCAGCTCCGTTTCGGGGGGCATTGGTGAGCAGTTCTTC. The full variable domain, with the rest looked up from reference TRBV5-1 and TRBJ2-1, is KAGVTQTPRYLIKTRGQQVTLSCSPISGHRSVSWYQQTPGQGLQFLFEYFSETQRNKGNFPGRFSGRQFSNSRSEMNVSTLELGDSALYLCASSSVSGGIGEQFFGPGTRLTVL.

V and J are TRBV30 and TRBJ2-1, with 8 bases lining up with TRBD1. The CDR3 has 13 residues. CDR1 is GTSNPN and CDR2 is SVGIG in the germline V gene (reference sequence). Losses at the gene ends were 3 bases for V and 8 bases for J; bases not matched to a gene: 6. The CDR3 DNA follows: TGTGCCTGGAGACGACAGGGGTGGGATGAGCAGTTCTTC. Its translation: CAWRRQGWDEQFF.

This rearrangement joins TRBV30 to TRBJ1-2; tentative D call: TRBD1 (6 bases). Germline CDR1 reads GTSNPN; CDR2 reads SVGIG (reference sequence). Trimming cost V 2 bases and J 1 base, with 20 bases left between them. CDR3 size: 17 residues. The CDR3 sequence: CAWSPTLTGFFNYGYTF. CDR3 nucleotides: TGTGCCTGGAGTCCTACCTTAACAGGGTTTTTTAACTATGGCTACACCTTC.

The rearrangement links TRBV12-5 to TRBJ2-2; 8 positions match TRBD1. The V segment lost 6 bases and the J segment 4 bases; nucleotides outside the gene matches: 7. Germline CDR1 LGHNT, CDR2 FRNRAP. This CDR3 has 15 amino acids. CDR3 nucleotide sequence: TGTGCTAGTGGCCCCGACAGGGGCGGCACCGGGGAGCTGTTTTTT. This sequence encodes CASGPDRGGTGELFF.

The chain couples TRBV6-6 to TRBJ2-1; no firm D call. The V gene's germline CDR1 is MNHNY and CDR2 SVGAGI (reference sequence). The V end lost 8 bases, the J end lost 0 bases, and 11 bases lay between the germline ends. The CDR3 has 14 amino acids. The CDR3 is CASGLAVSYNEQFF. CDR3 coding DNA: TGTGCCAGCGGCTTGGCGGTCTCCTACAATGAGCAGTTCTTC.

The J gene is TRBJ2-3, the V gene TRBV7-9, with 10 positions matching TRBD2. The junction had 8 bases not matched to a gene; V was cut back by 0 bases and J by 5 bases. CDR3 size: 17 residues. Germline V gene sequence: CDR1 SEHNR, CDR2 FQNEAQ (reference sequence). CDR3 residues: CASSLAPSSGSGDTQYF. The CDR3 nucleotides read TGTGCCAGCAGCTTAGCGCCTTCTAGCGGGAGCGGAGATACGCAGTATTTT.

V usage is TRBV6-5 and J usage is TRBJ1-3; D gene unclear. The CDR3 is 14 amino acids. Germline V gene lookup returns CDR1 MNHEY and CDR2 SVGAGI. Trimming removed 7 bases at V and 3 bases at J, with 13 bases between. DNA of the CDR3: TGTGCCAGCACCTCCTGGGGAGGTGGAAACACCATATATTTT. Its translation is CASTSWGGGNTIYF.

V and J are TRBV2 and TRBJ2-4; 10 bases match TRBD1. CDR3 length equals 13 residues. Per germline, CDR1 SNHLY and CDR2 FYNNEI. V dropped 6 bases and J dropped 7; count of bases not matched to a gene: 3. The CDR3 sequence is CASRGQGWNIQYF. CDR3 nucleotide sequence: TGTGCCAGCAGGGGACAGGGGTGGAACATTCAGTACTTC.

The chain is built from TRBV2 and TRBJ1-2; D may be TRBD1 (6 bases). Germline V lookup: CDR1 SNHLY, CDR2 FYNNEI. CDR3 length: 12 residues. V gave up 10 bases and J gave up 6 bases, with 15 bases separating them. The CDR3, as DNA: TGTGCCATCGAAGACAGGCGGCATGGCTACACCTTC. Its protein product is CAIEDRRHGYTF. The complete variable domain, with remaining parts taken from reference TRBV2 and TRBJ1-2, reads EPEVTQTPSHQVTQMGQEVILRCVPISNHLYFYWYRQILGQKVEFLVSFYNNEISEKSEIFDDQFSVERPDGSNFTLKIRSTKLEDSAMYFCAIEDRRHGYTFGSGTRLTVV.

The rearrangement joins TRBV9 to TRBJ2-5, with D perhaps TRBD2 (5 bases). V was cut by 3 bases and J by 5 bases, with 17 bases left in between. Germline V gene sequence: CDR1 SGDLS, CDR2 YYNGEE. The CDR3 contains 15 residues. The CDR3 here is CASSAPDGRGETQYF. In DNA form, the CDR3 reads TGTGCCAGCAGCGCCCCCGATGGGCGAGGGGAGACCCAGTACTTC.

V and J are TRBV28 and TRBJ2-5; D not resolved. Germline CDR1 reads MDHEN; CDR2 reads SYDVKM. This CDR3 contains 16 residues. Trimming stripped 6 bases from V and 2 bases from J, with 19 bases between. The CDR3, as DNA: TGTGCCAGCAGCCCCCTCGGCGCTCCCAGGCAAGAGACCCAGTACTTC. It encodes CASSPLGAPRQETQYF.